Shown below are 14 T cell receptor beta chains from a single sample sequenced in a study of cytomegalovirus exposure and HLA in healthy donors. Vbeta (60) and Jbeta (13) primers were used in the PCR. Sequenced by immunoSEQ multiplex PCR; TCRdb stores in-frame clones only, minus some. The data hold tens of thousands of clones, with about 79% observed a single time. Sequencing was performed on PBMCs. The receptors stem from a woman younger than 30 in good health and CMV-seronegative.

The chain combines TRBV7-6 with TRBJ2-2, with TRBD1 as a possible D gene (5 bases). V was shortened by 1 base and J by 7 bases, with 13 bases between the two germline ends. Germline V gives CDR1 SGHVS, CDR2 FNYEAQ. This CDR3 has 15 amino acids. CDR3 region: CASSLGVQESGELFF. The CDR3 bases are TGTGCCAGCAGCTTAGGAGTACAGGAGAGCGGGGAGCTGTTTTTT.

The chain uses TRBV5-4 and TRBJ2-2, with no clear D. V was trimmed by 0 bases and J by 3 bases, leaving 6 bases between them. Germline V lookup: CDR1 SGHNT, CDR2 YYREEE (reference sequence). The CDR3 consists of 14 residues. The CDR3 DNA sequence: TGTGCCAGCAGCTTGGACCAGTACACCGGGGAGCTGTTTTTT. Residues: CASSLDQYTGELFF. Supplemented by reference TRBV5-4 and TRBJ2-2, the full variable domain reads ETGVTQSPTHLIKTRGQQVTLRCSSQSGHNTVSWYQQALGQGPQFIFQYYREEENGRGNFPPRFSGLQFPNYSSELNVNALELDDSALYLCASSLDQYTGELFFGEGSRLTVL.

This chain links TRBV7-3 with TRBJ2-3; D gene unclear. There are 13 residues in the CDR3. The germline V and J ends were trimmed by 5 bases and 4 bases, with 10 bases remaining between them. Germline V gives CDR1 SGHTA, CDR2 FQGTGA. CDR3: CASSPTLPDTQYF. CDR3 DNA sequence: TGTGCCAGCAGCCCTACTCTGCCAGATACGCAGTATTTT.

V usage is TRBV6-4 and J usage is TRBJ2-1; TRBD2 matches at 11 bases. This CDR3 contains 16 residues. Germline CDR1 and CDR2: MRHNA and SNTAGT. Trimming cost V 2 bases and J 4 bases; bases outside gene matches: 4. CDR3 DNA sequence: TGTGCCAGCAGTGACGTGGGGACTAGCGGATACAATGAGCAGTTCTTC. Protein product: CASSDVGTSGYNEQFF.

The chain uses TRBV29-1 and TRBJ2-7; 7 bases fit TRBD1. This CDR3 has 14 amino acids. Trimming at V came to 0 bases and at J to 7 bases, leaving 9 bases not matched to a gene. Germline CDR1 reads SQVTM; CDR2 reads ANQGSEA. The CDR3 sequence is CSVEEGRGSWEQYF. The CDR3 nucleotides are TGCAGCGTTGAAGAGGGCAGGGGGTCGTGGGAGCAGTACTTC.

The J gene is TRBJ2-1, the V gene TRBV5-1; 9 nucleotides line up with TRBD2. In germline, CDR1 is SGHRS, CDR2 YFSETQ. The V and J ends lost 4 bases and 3 bases, in that order; junction bases with no gene match: 2. The CDR3 is made up of 14 amino acids. As DNA, the CDR3 is TGCGCCAGCAGCGCGGGGGGGAACTACAATGAGCAGTTCTTC. Its translation: CASSAGGNYNEQFF.

The rearrangement uses TRBV6-1 and TRBJ2-7, with TRBD1 matching 8 bases. Trimming took 0 bases from V and 3 from J; bases not matched to a gene: 4. The CDR3 consists of 15 residues. Germline V CDR1 and CDR2: MNHNS, SASEGT. The CDR3 coding sequence is TGTGCCAGCAGTGAAGCTGGGACAGGCCTCTACGAGCAGTACTTC. The encoded protein is CASSEAGTGLYEQYF.

The V gene is TRBV10-2, the J gene TRBJ2-2; D gene uncertain. In germline, CDR1 is WSHSY, CDR2 SAAADI. This CDR3 comprises 14 residues. V was trimmed by 3 bases and J by 5 bases, leaving 10 bases between them. Here the CDR3 DNA reads TGCGCCAGCAGTGAATCACCGGGTACCGGGGAGCTGTTTTTT. This encodes CASSESPGTGELFF.

This sequence joins TRBV6-1 and TRBJ2-3; 13 bases agree with TRBD2. Germline CDR1 MNHNS, CDR2 SASEGT. The CDR3 is made up of 15 amino acids. V lost 7 bases and J lost 4; bases outside the gene matches: 5. Here the CDR3 DNA reads TGTGCCAGCATTATACTAGCGGGGGGGGCAGATACGCAGTATTTT. This gives the protein CASIILAGGADTQYF.

There are a few counts of this clone. The V call is TRBV25-1, the J call TRBJ1-1; 8 bases align to TRBD1. V shed 6 bases, J shed 4 bases, and the junction held 4 bases outside the gene matches. The CDR3 totals 13 residues. The germline CDR1 and CDR2 sequences are MGHDK and SYGVNS. CDR3 sequence: CASRLTGGTEAFF. The CDR3 region has the DNA TGTGCCAGCAGGCTAACAGGGGGCACTGAAGCTTTCTTT.

The CDR3 protein is CASSPFGQRENNEQFF. The DNA for the CDR3 is TGTGCCAGCAGCCCCTTTGGCCAGCGGGAGAATAATGAGCAGTTCTTC. This chain links TRBV4-2 with TRBJ2-1; 8 nucleotides align to TRBD2. The trim removed 4 bases at V and 7 bases at J, leaving 12 bases unmatched. CDR1 is LGHNA, CDR2 YNFKEQ, per germline. The CDR3 consists of 16 residues.

The rearrangement joins TRBV19 to TRBJ1-3; D unresolved. The germline V gene has CDR1 LNHDA and CDR2 SQIVND (reference sequence). This CDR3 contains 16 residues. The V and J ends lost 6 bases and 0 bases respectively, with 15 bases between them. The CDR3 loop is CASRGERMSSGNTIYF. The CDR3 DNA reads TGTGCCAGTAGAGGAGAGAGGATGAGCTCTGGAAACACCATATATTTT.

This rearrangement joins TRBV19 to TRBJ1-3; TRBD1 might be the D (6 bases). Germline V gene sequence: CDR1 LNHDA, CDR2 SQIVND (reference sequence). This CDR3 is 14 amino acids long. The V end was cut by 3 bases, the J end by 2 bases, with 8 bases between. Here the CDR3 reads CASSMAGAGNTIYF. The CDR3 nucleotides are TGTGCCAGTAGTATGGCAGGGGCTGGAAACACCATATATTTT.

The chain joins TRBV19 to TRBJ2-1; 8 positions agree with TRBD2. Germline V gene lookup returns CDR1 LNHDA and CDR2 SQIVND (reference sequence). The CDR3 runs to 15 residues. Trimming at V came to 3 bases and at J to 7 bases, leaving 8 bases not matched to a gene. CDR3 in amino acids: CASSIQAGVGNEQFF. Here the CDR3 DNA reads TGTGCCAGTAGTATCCAAGCGGGAGTAGGGAATGAGCAGTTCTTC.